This is a list of T cell receptor beta chains from one sample in a study of metastatic and nonmetastatic thyroid tumors. TCRdb re-called clones from the PCR reads using MiXCR. The table lists about 8,700 clones, about 28% of them singletons, with roughly 6.1% in the top ten. The sample was adjacent normal tissue. These receptors came from a female donor with papillary thyroid cancer or a benign thyroid nodule (not recorded which). Some clones in this sample may be carry-over from other donors' samples. The CDR3 runs from the conserved cysteine through the conserved F or W. The order of the fields is CDR3 length, V gene, J gene, clone size, D gene, CDR3 protein, CDR3 DNA. D genes are given only for firm matches. A row's size may be missing; if present it is once, few, many or a size class.

18	TRBV19	TRBJ1-6	medium-sized	.	CASSTGGVLSSYNSPLHF	TGTGCCAGTAGCACCGGAGGGGTTTTGAGCTCCTATAATTCACCCCTCCACTTT
15	TRBV30	TRBJ2-1	many	TRBD2	CAWSSWTSGGNEQFF	TGTGCCTGGAGCTCTTGGACCTCGGGAGGCAATGAGCAGTTCTTC
15	TRBV6-1	TRBJ2-7	few	TRBD2	CASRPRLAGVYEQYF	TGTGCCAGCAGACCACGACTAGCGGGAGTCTACGAGCAGTACTTC
13	TRBV12-3/TRBV12-4	TRBJ2-7	.	.	CASSFGEAYEQYF	TGTGCCAGCAGTTTCGGGGAGGCGTACGAGCAGTACTTC
13	TRBV5-1	TRBJ1-1	once	.	CASNLDSLPEAFF	TGCGCCAGCAACTTGGATTCCTTACCTGAAGCTTTCTTT
16	TRBV7-3	TRBJ1-2	.	.	CASSLTAGARGYGYTF	TGTGCCAGCAGCTTAACGGCGGGGGCGCGGGGCTATGGCTACACCTTC
14	TRBV6-1	TRBJ1-2	large	.	CASSEADRNYGYTF	TGTGCCAGCAGTGAAGCTGACAGGAACTATGGCTACACCTTC
13	TRBV20-1	TRBJ1-2	medium-sized	.	CSARDPGPYGYTF	TGCAGTGCTAGAGATCCGGGGCCCTATGGCTACACCTTC
15	TRBV7-2	TRBJ1-4	medium-sized	.	CASSSTGGGHEKLFF	TGTGCCAGCAGCTCGACGGGGGGGGGCCACGAAAAACTGTTTTTT
17	TRBV5-1	TRBJ2-3	.	TRBD2	CASSLRAGRASTDTQYF	TGCGCCAGCAGCTTGAGGGCAGGGAGGGCTAGCACAGATACGCAGTATTTT
16	TRBV6-5	TRBJ2-2	.	TRBD1	CANSYREQGAALELFF	TGTGCCAACAGTTACCGGGAGCAGGGGGCGGCCTTGGAGCTGTTTTTT
15	TRBV9	TRBJ2-7	few	.	CASSLDEDSSYEQYF	TGTGCCAGCAGCCTCGACGAGGATAGCTCCTACGAGCAGTACTTC
16	TRBV7-7	TRBJ2-5	many	TRBD1	CASSPTGTGYKETQYF	TGTGCCAGCAGCCCCACCGGGACAGGGTATAAAGAGACCCAGTACTTC
12	TRBV19	TRBJ1-2	medium-sized	.	CASSRTVDGYTF	TGTGCCAGTAGTAGGACAGTTGATGGCTACACCTTC
13	TRBV6-1	TRBJ1-4	many	.	CASSEEGFEKLFF	TGTGCCAGCAGTGAAGAGGGCTTTGAAAAACTGTTTTTT
13	TRBV11-3	TRBJ2-1	.	.	CASSLGNYNEQFF	TGTGCCAGCAGCTTAGGGAACTACAATGAGCAGTTCTTC
12	TRBV11-3	TRBJ2-7	.	.	CASSSNTYEQYF	TGTGCCAGCAGCTCGAATACCTACGAGCAGTACTTC
16	TRBV12-3/TRBV12-4	TRBJ2-1	few	.	CASSIKRLITHNEQFF	TGTGCCAGCAGTATCAAGCGCTTAATAACCCACAATGAGCAGTTCTTC
16	TRBV19	TRBJ2-1	medium-sized	.	CASSRGDTRDYNEQFF	TGTGCCAGTAGTAGGGGAGACACCAGAGATTACAATGAGCAGTTCTTC
16	TRBV11-1	TRBJ2-7	.	.	CASSSVLGTTPYEQYF	TGTGCCAGCAGCTCGGTGTTGGGGACGACCCCCTACGAGCAGTACTTC
14	TRBV7-2	TRBJ1-2	.	.	CASSLPVTVYGYTF	TGTGCCAGCAGCCTCCCAGTGACAGTCTATGGCTACACCTTC
13	TRBV10-2	TRBJ1-1	many	.	CASSATANTEAFF	TGCGCCAGCAGTGCGACGGCGAACACTGAAGCTTTCTTT
15	TRBV20-1	TRBJ1-1	.	.	CSARDQGGANTEAFF	TGCAGTGCTAGAGATCAGGGAGGTGCCAACACTGAAGCTTTCTTT
13	TRBV6-2/TRBV6-3	TRBJ1-2	few	.	CASSYGFNYGYTF	TGTGCCAGCAGTTATGGATTCAACTATGGCTACACCTTC
12	TRBV5-6	TRBJ2-2	.	.	CASSLWSGELFF	TGTGCCAGCAGCTTGTGGTCCGGGGAGCTGTTTTTT
13	TRBV19	TRBJ1-2	medium-sized	TRBD1	CASSEDRGYGYTF	TGTGCCAGTAGTGAAGACAGGGGGTATGGCTACACCTTC
15	TRBV18	TRBJ2-3	.	.	CASSPQGGATDTQYF	TGTGCCAGCTCACCACAGGGGGGGGCGACAGATACGCAGTATTTT
16	TRBV9	TRBJ1-1	.	TRBD1	CASSVGVGTGNTEAFF	TGTGCCAGCAGCGTAGGGGTGGGGACAGGGAACACTGAAGCTTTCTTT
14	TRBV12-3/TRBV12-4	TRBJ2-7	.	TRBD2	CASSFRTSGYEQYF	TGTGCCAGCAGTTTCCGGACTAGCGGCTACGAGCAGTACTTC
13	TRBV5-5	TRBJ1-1	.	.	CASSLGVGPEAFF	TGTGCCAGCAGCTTGGGGGTGGGCCCTGAAGCTTTCTTT
12	TRBV12-3/TRBV12-4	TRBJ1-5	medium-sized	.	CASSSRDQPQHF	TGTGCCAGCAGTTCTCGGGATCAGCCCCAGCATTTT
12	TRBV20-1	TRBJ1-2	few	.	CSATAPNYGYTF	TGCAGTGCTACGGCCCCTAACTATGGCTACACCTTC
15	TRBV2	TRBJ2-7	many	TRBD2	CASARTSSEIYEQYF	TGTGCCAGCGCTAGGACTAGCAGTGAGATCTACGAGCAGTACTTC
18	TRBV6-1	TRBJ2-5	many	TRBD2	CASRTGARLAGGGETQYF	TGTGCCAGCAGGACAGGGGCCCGACTAGCGGGGGGGGGGGAGACCCAGTACTTC
12	TRBV11-3	TRBJ2-7	.	.	CASSLKEDEQYF	TGTGCCAGCAGCTTAAAGGAGGACGAGCAGTACTTC
14	TRBV6-1	TRBJ1-1	.	.	CASSEMDQAAEAFF	TGTGCCAGCAGTGAAATGGACCAGGCTGCTGAAGCTTTCTTT
15	TRBV18	TRBJ2-3	.	TRBD2	CASSRDYLSTDTQYF	TGTGCCAGCTCAAGGGACTACCTTAGCACAGATACGCAGTATTTT
11	TRBV6-1	TRBJ1-1	few	.	CASTSGNEAFF	TGTGCCAGCACATCAGGAAATGAAGCTTTCTTT
19	TRBV11-1	TRBJ1-2	.	.	CASSLDWRLRGTPNYGYTF	TGTGCCAGCAGCTTAGATTGGCGATTGAGGGGAACACCTAACTATGGCTACACCTTC
13	TRBV6-2/TRBV6-3	TRBJ1-2	few	TRBD1	CASSYGTAYGHTF	TGTGCCAGCAGTTACGGGACAGCCTATGGCCACACCTTC
16	TRBV7-2	TRBJ2-1	medium-sized	.	CASSLAGGRVNNEQFF	TGTGCCAGCAGCTTAGCGGGGGGACGGGTCAACAATGAGCAGTTCTTC
13	TRBV7-2	TRBJ1-1	many	TRBD1	CASSPDRGSEAFF	TGTGCCAGCAGCCCCGACAGGGGATCTGAAGCTTTCTTT
14	TRBV12-3/TRBV12-4	TRBJ1-1	.	.	CASSLSGTQGKAFF	TGTGCCAGCAGTTTATCCGGGACCCAGGGAAAAGCTTTCTTT
14	TRBV6-1	TRBJ2-1	.	TRBD2	CASRGTSGRNEQFF	TGTGCCAGCAGGGGGACTAGCGGCCGCAATGAGCAGTTCTTC
17	TRBV6-1	TRBJ1-6	medium-sized	.	CASRLQYKMSSYSPLHF	TGTGCCAGCAGATTACAATACAAGATGTCATCGTATTCACCCCTCCACTTT
15	TRBV20-1	TRBJ1-1	few	TRBD1	CSASPPGTGGTEAFF	TGCAGTGCTAGCCCGCCCGGCACAGGGGGCACTGAAGCTTTCTTT
15	TRBV9	TRBJ2-1	.	.	CASSVGRGVLDEQFF	TGTGCCAGCAGCGTAGGAAGGGGTGTTTTGGATGAGCAGTTCTTC
15	TRBV30	TRBJ1-2	.	TRBD1	CAWSSGTGNNYGYTF	TGTGCCTGGAGTAGCGGGACAGGGAATAACTATGGCTACACCTTC
15	TRBV6-6	TRBJ2-2	few	.	CASSYQVREGGELFF	TGTGCCAGCAGTTACCAGGTCAGGGAAGGCGGGGAGCTGTTTTTT
16	TRBV25-1	TRBJ2-1	.	.	CASSDRGERLYNEQFF	TGTGCCAGCAGTGATCGCGGGGAACGACTATACAATGAGCAGTTCTTC